This record concerns one T cell receptor (beta chain) sequence. Its antigen remains unidentified. This sample was included in a study of identical twins. TCRdb itself ran the 5' RACE reads through MiXCR, one entry per CDR3 protein. This sample has about 700,000 distinct CDR3 sequences, with 8.5% to 9.5% found just once. Study-wide points: High-abundance cord blood beta clonotypes had fewer insertions; memory repertoires showed none.

This sample was shared with a second study, whose subject was yellow fever vaccine responses in identical twins. From that second work: On the reported evidence, twins' vaccine T cell responses seemed partly convergent and partly personalized.

The receptor's source is a woman between 18 and 29 years old in good health. What was sequenced was PBMCs.

CDR3 sequence reads: CASSQRGGLSKNIQYF. The DNA of the CDR3 is TGTGCCAGCAGCCAACGAGGGGGCTTGTCCAAAAACATTCAGTACTTC. The J gene is TRBJ2-4, the V gene TRBV3-1; TRBD1 matches at 7 bases. V was pared by 2 bases and J by 2 bases, with 6 bases of the junction left unmatched. In germline, CDR1 is LGHDT, CDR2 YNNKEL (reference sequence). This CDR3 spans 16 amino acids.